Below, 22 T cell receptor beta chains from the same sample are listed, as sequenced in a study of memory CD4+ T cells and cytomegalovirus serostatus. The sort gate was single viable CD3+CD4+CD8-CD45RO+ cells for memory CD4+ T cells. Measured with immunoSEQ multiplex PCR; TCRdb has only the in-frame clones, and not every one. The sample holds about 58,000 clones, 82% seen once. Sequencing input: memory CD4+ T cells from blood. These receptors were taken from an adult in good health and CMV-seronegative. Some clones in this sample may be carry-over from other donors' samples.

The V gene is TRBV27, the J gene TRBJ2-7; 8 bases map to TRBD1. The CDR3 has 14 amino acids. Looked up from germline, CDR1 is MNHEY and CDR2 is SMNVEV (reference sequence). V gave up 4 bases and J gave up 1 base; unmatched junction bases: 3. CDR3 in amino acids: CASSSYRGSYEQYF. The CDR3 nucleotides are TGTGCCAGCAGTTCGTACAGGGGGTCCTACGAGCAGTACTTC.

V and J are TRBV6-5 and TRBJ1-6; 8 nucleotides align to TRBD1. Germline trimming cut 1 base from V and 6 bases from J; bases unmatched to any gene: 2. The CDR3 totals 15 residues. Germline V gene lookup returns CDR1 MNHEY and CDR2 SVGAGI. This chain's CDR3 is CASSYYRGINSPLHF. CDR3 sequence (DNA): TGTGCCAGCAGTTACTACAGGGGGATTAATTCACCCCTCCACTTT.

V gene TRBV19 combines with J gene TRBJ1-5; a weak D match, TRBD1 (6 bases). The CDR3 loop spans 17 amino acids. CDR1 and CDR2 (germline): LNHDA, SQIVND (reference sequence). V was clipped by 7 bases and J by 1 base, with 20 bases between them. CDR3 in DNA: TGTGCCAGTAACCGAGGGCCCCAGGGGCTAAGCAATCAGCCCCAGCATTTT. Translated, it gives CASNRGPQGLSNQPQHF. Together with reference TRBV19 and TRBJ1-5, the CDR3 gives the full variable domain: DGGITQSPKYLFRKEGQNVTLSCEQNLNHDAMYWYRQDPGQGLRLIYYSQIVNDFQKGDIAEGYSVSREKKESFPLTVTSAQKNPTAFYLCASNRGPQGLSNQPQHFGDGTRLSIL.

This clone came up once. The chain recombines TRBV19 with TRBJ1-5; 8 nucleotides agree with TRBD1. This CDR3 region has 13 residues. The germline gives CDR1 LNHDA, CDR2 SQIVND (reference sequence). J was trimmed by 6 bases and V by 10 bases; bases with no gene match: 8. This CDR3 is CATIGQGTQPQHF. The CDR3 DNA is TGTGCCACCATCGGACAGGGTACTCAGCCCCAGCATTTT.

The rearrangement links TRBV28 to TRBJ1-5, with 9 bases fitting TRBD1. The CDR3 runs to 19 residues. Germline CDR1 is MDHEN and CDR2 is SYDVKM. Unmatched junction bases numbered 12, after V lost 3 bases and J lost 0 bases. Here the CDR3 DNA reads TGTGCCAGCAGTTTGGCATGGGGACAGGGTGGTATTAGCAATCAGCCCCAGCATTTT. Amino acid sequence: CASSLAWGQGGISNQPQHF.

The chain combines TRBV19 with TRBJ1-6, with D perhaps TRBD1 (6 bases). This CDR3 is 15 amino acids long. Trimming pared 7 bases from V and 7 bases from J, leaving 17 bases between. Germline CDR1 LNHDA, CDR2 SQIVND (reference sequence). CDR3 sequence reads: CASTLKGHLNSPLHF. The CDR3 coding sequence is TGTGCCAGTACCCTCAAGGGACACCTCAATTCACCCCTCCACTTT.

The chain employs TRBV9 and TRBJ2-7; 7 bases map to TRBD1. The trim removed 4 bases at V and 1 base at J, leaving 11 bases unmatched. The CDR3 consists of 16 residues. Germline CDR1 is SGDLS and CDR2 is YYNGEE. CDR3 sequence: CASSTGDSRGSYEQYF. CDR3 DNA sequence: TGTGCCAGCAGCACTGGGGACAGCCGAGGGTCCTACGAGCAGTACTTC. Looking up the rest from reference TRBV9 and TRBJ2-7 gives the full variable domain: DSGVTQTPKHLITATGQRVTLRCSPRSGDLSVYWYQQSLDQGLQFLIQYYNGEERAKGNILERFSAQQFPDLHSELNLSSLELGDSALYFCASSTGDSRGSYEQYFGPGTRLTVT.

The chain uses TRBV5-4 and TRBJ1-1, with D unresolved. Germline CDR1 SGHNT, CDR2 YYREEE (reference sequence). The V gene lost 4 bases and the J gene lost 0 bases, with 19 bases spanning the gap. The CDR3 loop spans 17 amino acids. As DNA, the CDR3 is TGTGCCAGCAGCGGATACGCTAGGGATTTCATGAACACTGAAGCTTTCTTT. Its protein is CASSGYARDFMNTEAFF.

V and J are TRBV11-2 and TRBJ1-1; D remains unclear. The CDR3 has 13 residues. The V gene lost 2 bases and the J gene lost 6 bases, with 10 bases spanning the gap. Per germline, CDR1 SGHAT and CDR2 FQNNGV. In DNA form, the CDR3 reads TGTGCCAGCAGCTTAAAGGTGGTAGCTGAAGCTTTCTTT. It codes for CASSLKVVAEAFF.

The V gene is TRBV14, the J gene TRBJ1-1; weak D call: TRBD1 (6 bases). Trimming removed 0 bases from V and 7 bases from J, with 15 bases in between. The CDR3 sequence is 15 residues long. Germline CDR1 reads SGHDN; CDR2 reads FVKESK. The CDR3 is CASSQDRVGRGEAFF. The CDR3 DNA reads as TGTGCCAGCAGCCAAGATCGGGTGGGCAGGGGTGAAGCTTTCTTT.

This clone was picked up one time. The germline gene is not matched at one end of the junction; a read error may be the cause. CDR3 nucleotides: TGTGCCAGTAGCTTTACCCCAGGGAACGAGCAGTACTTC. It yields the protein CASSFTPGNEQYF. This chain uses TRBV7-3 with TRBJ2-7; TRBD1 might be the D (5 bases). This CDR3 has 13 residues. Germline V gene data show CDR1 as SGHTA and CDR2 as FQGTGA.

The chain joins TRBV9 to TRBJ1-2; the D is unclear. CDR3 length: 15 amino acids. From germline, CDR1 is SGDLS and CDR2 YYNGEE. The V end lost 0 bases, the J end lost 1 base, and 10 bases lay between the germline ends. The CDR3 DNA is TGTGCCAGCAGCGTAGCTAGCGGGTTTAACTATGGCTACACCTTC. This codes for CASSVASGFNYGYTF.

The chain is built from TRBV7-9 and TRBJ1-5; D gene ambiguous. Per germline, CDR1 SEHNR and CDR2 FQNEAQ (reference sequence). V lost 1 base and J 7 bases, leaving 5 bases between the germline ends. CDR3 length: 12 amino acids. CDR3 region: CASSLGEQPQHF. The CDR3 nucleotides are TGTGCCAGCAGCTTAGGGGAACAGCCCCAGCATTTT.

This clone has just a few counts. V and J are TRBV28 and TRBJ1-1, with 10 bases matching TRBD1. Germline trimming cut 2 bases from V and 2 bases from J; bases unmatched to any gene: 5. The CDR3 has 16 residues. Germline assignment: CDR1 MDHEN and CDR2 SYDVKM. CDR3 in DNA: TGTGCCAGCAGTTTAGGGACAGGGGCCTACAACACTGAAGCTTTCTTT. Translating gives CASSLGTGAYNTEAFF.

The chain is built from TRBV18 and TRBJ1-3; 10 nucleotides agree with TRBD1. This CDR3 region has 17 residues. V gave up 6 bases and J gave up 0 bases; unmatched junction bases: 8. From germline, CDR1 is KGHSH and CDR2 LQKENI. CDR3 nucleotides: TGTGCCAGCTCCCCCCGACAGGGGGCTAACTCTGGAAACACCATATATTTT. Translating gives CASSPRQGANSGNTIYF.

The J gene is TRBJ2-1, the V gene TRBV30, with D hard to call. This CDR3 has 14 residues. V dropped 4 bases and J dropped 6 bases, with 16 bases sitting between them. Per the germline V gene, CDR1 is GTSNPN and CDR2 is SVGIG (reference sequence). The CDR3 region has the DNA TGTGCCTGGAACCCGAAAGATTCTACCAATGAGCAGTTCTTC. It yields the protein CAWNPKDSTNEQFF.

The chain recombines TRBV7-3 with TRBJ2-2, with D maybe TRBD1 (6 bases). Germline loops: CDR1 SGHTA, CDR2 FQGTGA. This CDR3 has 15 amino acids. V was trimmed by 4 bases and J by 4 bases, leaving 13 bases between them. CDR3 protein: CASSSQGSGTGELFF. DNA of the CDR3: TGTGCCAGCAGCTCACAGGGATCCGGCACCGGGGAGCTGTTTTTT.

CDR3 in amino acids: CASSSTGGRAFF. The CDR3 DNA reads as TGTGCCAGCAGTTCGACCGGAGGTAGAGCTTTCTTT. The chain uses TRBV28 and TRBJ1-1; D is ambiguous. The V end was cut by 4 bases, the J end by 10 bases, with 13 bases between. CDR1 MDHEN and CDR2 SYDVKM come from the germline V gene. The CDR3 runs to 12 residues.

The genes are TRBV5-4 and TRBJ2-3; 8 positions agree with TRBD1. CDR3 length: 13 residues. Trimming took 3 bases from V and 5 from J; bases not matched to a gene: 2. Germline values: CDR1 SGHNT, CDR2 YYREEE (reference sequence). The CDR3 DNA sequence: TGTGCCAGCAGCTCCACAGGGGGAGATACGCAGTATTTT. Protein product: CASSSTGGDTQYF.

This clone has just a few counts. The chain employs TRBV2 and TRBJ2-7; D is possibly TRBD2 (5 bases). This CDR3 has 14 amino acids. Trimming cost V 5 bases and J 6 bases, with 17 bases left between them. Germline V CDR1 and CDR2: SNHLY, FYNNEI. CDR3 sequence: CASSLLPFEGEQYF. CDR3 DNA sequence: TGTGCCAGCAGTTTACTTCCCTTTGAGGGCGAGCAGTACTTC.

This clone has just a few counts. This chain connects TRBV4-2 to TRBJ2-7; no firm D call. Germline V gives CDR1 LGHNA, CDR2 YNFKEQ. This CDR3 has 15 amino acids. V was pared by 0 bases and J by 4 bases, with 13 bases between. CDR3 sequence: CASSQDGNYPYEQYF. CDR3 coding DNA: TGTGCCAGCAGCCAAGATGGGAACTACCCATACGAGCAGTACTTC.

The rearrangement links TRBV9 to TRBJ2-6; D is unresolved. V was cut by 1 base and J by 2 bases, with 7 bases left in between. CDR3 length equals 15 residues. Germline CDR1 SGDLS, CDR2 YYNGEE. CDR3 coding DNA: TGTGCCAGCAGCGTAAAGCTTGCTGGGGCCAACGTCCTGACTTTC. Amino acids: CASSVKLAGANVLTF.